This T cell receptor (beta chain) stems from a study of neoadjuvant nivolumab and ipilimumab in lung cancer. The data were produced by immunoSEQ multiplex PCR, yet TCRdb's version contains in-frame clones alone and is incomplete. The sample includes some 43,000 clones, roughly 89% seen only once; the top ten take around 3.8%. This clonotype was sampled from an adult with non-small cell lung cancer. Some clones in this sample may be carry-over from other donors' samples. Material: blood, obtained before neoadjuvant nivolumab, alone or with ipilimumab.

The CDR3 DNA is TGCGCCAGCAGCTTGGTAGGGAGCATGAACACTGAAGCTTTCTTT. Its translation is CASSLVGSMNTEAFF. This sequence joins TRBV5-1 and TRBJ1-1; D unresolved. The germline gives CDR1 SGHRS, CDR2 YFSETQ. The ends were cut back, 0 bases at V and 0 bases at J, with 9 bases in the middle. There are 15 residues in the CDR3. Looking up the rest from reference TRBV5-1 and TRBJ1-1 gives the full variable domain: KAGVTQTPRYLIKTRGQQVTLSCSPISGHRSVSWYQQTPGQGLQFLFEYFSETQRNKGNFPGRFSGRQFSNSRSEMNVSTLELGDSALYLCASSLVGSMNTEAFFGQGTRLTVV.